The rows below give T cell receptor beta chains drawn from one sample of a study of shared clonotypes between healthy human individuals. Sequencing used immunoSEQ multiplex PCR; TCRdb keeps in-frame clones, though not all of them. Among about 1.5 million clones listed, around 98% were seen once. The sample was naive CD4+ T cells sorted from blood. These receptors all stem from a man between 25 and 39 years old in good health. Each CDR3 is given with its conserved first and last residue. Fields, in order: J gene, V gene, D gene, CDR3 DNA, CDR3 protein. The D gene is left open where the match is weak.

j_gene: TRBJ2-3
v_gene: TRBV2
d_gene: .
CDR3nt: TGTGCCAGCAGTGAATGGTCTGAGCAAGATACGCAGTATTTT
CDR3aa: CASSEWSEQDTQYF

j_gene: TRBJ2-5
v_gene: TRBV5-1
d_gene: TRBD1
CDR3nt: TGCGCCAGCAGAATCGGGACAGGTTCAGGGACCCAGTACTTC
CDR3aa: CASRIGTGSGTQYF

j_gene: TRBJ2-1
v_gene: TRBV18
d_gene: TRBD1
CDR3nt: TGTGCCAGCTCAATACAGGGGACGTCCGCTAGGAATGAGCAGTTCTTC
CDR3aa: CASSIQGTSARNEQFF

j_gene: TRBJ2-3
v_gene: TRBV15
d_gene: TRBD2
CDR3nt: TGTGCCACCAGCAGAGACCCGTTAGCGGGAGTGGTAGATACGCAGTATTTT
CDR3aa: CATSRDPLAGVVDTQYF

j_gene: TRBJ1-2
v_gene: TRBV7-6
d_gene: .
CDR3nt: TGTGCCAGCAGCCCAACTTGGACGGTTGCTAACTATGGCTACACCTTC
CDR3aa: CASSPTWTVANYGYTF

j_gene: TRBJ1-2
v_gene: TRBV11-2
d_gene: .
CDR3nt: TGTGCCAGCAGCCCTATCAGGGGCCCCAGGTTGATTGATGGCTACACCTTC
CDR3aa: CASSPIRGPRLIDGYTF

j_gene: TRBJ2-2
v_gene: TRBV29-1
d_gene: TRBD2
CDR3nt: TGCAGCGTTGCCCGGGGCGGGACTAGCGGTTCCGGGGAGCTGTTTTTT
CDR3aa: CSVARGGTSGSGELFF

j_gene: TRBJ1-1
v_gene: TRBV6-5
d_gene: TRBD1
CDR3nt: TGTGCCAGCGGGAGAACAGGGGGCACTAGGACTGAAGCTTTCTTT
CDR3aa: CASGRTGGTRTEAFF

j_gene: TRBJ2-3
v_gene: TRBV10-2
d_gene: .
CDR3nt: TGCGCCAGCAGGGACTTTTATACGCAGTATTTT
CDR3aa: CASRDFYTQYF

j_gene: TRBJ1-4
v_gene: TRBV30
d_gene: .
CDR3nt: TGTGCCTGGACTACCGGGACCTTTAATGAAAAACTGTTTTTT
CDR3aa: CAWTTGTFNEKLFF

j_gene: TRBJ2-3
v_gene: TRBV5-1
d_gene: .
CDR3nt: TGCGCCAGCAGCCCCCCCGGGCCATCAGATACGCAGTATTTT
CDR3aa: CASSPPGPSDTQYF

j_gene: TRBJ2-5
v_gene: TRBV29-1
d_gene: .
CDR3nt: TGCAGCGGGGGCTACCAAGAGACCCAGTACTTC
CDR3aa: CSGGYQETQYF

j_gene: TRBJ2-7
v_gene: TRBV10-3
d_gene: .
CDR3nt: TGTGCCATCAGTGACCCCCCCCAAAGGAGAAACTCCTACGAGCAGTACTTC
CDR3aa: CAISDPPQRRNSYEQYF

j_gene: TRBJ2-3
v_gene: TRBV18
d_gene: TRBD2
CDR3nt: TGTGCCAGCTCCTACGAACAACTAGCGGCAGCAGATACGCAGTATTTT
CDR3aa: CASSYEQLAAADTQYF

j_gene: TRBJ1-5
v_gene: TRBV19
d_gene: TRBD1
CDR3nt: TGTGCCAGTAGTATAGCCAGGGGGCCGGGATACAATCAGCCCCAGCATTTT
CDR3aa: CASSIARGPGYNQPQHF

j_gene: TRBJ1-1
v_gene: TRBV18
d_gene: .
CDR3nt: TGTGCCAGCTCATCGATGGACAGGAACACTGAAGCTTTCTTT
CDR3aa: CASSSMDRNTEAFF

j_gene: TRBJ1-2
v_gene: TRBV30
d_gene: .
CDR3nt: TGTGCCTGGAGCAGGGTTGACAAGACCTATGGCTACACCTTC
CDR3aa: CAWSRVDKTYGYTF

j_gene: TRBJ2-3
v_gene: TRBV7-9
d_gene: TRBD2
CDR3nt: TGTGCCAGCAACGGGGGGGCAGTCACAGATACGCAGTATTTT
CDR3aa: CASNGGAVTDTQYF

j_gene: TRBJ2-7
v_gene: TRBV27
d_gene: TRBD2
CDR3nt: TGTGCCAGCAGACCTGGGACTAGAGGTCCCTACGAGCAGTACTTC
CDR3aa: CASRPGTRGPYEQYF

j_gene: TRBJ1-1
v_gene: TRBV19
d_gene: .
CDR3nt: TGTGCCAGTAGGGAGGTAGACGCTGAAGCTTTCTTT
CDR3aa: CASREVDAEAFF

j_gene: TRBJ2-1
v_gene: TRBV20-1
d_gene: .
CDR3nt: TGCAGTGCTGGGGGACAACATGAGCAGTTCTTC
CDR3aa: CSAGGQHEQFF

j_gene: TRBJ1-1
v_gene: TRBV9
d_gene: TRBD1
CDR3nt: TGTGCCAGCAGCGTAGGTCCAAGGACAGGGAGGAACACTGAAGCTTTCTTT
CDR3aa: CASSVGPRTGRNTEAFF

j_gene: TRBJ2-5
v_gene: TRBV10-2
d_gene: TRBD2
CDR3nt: TGCGCCAGCAGTGAGGGGACGACTAGCCGTGGGACCCAGTACTTC
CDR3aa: CASSEGTTSRGTQYF

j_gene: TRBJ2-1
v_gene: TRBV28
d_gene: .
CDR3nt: TGTGCCATCGATAAAACAGGGAACAATGAGCAGTTCTTC
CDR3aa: CAIDKTGNNEQFF

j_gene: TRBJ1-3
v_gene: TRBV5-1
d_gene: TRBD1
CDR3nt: TGCGCCAGCAGACAGGGGGCAGCTGGAAACACCATATATTTT
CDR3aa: CASRQGAAGNTIYF

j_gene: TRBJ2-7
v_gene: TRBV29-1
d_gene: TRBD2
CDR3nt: TGCAGCGTTGTAAAGCGGGAGGGCCTCTACGAGCAGTACTTC
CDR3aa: CSVVKREGLYEQYF